A single sample is the source of the 3 T cell receptor beta chains below, sequenced in a study of blood T cell repertoires in COVID-19. Clones were sequenced by immunoSEQ multiplex PCR, and TCRdb holds only the in-frame ones, with some missing. This table has approximately 160,000 clones, about four fifths appearing once. Specimen: peripheral blood. These receptors came from a man between 65 and 85 years old who had recovered from COVID-19.

For this clone: A junction boundary mismatches the germline segment, possibly from a read error. The chain has TRBV2 and TRBJ2-1; 9 nucleotides match TRBD1. This CDR3 spans 16 amino acids. The V gene's germline CDR1 is SNHLY and CDR2 FYNNEI. CDR3 in amino acids: CASSVYGTGSSNEQFF. CDR3 in DNA: TGTGCCAGCAGTGTCTATGGGACAGGGTCCTCCAATGAGCAGTTCTTC.

In this sample, this clone turned up a few times. This chain uses TRBV5-4 with TRBJ1-2; D is possibly TRBD1 (6 bases). The germline CDR1 and CDR2 sequences are SGHNT and YYREEE (reference sequence). The CDR3 sequence is 13 residues long. Trimming cost V 1 base and J 4 bases, with 8 bases left between them. The CDR3 DNA reads as TGTGCCAGCAGCTTGAGGGGGAGCTATGGCTACACCTTC. The encoded protein is CASSLRGSYGYTF.

The V gene is TRBV19, the J gene TRBJ2-3, with 14 bases lining up with TRBD2. The CDR3 is 17 amino acids. CDR1 is LNHDA and CDR2 is SQIVND in the germline V gene (reference sequence). The ends lost 5 bases at V and 5 bases at J; junction bases unmatched: 9. CDR3 sequence: CASSPRLAGGPLDTQYF. The CDR3 coding sequence is TGTGCCAGTAGTCCGAGACTAGCGGGAGGGCCATTAGATACGCAGTATTTT.